The TCR beta chain under discussion was sequenced for a study of vaccination and CD4 T cells after COVID-19. Study background: The study enrolled six male and four female convalescents, two of whom were Hispanic. The post-COVID samples were taken a median roughly 94 days after diagnosis, anywhere from 35 to 161. The study's findings and limits: The median number of SARS-CoV-2-reactive clonotypes increased from roughly 21 to 40, a change that did not reach significance.

CDR1 and CDR2 from the germline V gene are SGHAT and FQNNGV. The CDR3 sequence is 16 residues long. Trimming took 7 bases from V and 4 from J; bases not matched to a gene: 11. The dates of positive PCR tests extended from March through December 2020 and came before the US Alpha, Beta and Delta variants. TCRdb recomputed calls from the PCR reads with MiXCR, one row per CDR3 protein. Of some 16,000 distinct CDR3 sequences listed, roughly two thirds are singletons. On this clonotype: Its antigen is not identified.

The rearrangement uses TRBV11-2 and TRBJ2-2; 8 bases match TRBD2. This receptor was identified in a human donor who had recovered from COVID-19. This specimen consisted of CD4+ T cells from blood, obtained after SARS-CoV-2 vaccination. The CDR3 sequence is CASIPGTRSFTGELFF. Here the CDR3 DNA reads TGTGCCAGCATCCCCGGGACTAGATCTTTCACCGGGGAGCTGTTTTTT. The complete variable domain, with remaining parts taken from reference TRBV11-2 and TRBJ2-2, reads EAGVAQSPRYKIIEKRQSVAFWCNPISGHATLYWYQQILGQGPKLLIQFQNNGVVDDSQLPKDRFSAERLKGVDSTLKIQPAKLEDSAVYLCASIPGTRSFTGELFFGEGSRLTVL.